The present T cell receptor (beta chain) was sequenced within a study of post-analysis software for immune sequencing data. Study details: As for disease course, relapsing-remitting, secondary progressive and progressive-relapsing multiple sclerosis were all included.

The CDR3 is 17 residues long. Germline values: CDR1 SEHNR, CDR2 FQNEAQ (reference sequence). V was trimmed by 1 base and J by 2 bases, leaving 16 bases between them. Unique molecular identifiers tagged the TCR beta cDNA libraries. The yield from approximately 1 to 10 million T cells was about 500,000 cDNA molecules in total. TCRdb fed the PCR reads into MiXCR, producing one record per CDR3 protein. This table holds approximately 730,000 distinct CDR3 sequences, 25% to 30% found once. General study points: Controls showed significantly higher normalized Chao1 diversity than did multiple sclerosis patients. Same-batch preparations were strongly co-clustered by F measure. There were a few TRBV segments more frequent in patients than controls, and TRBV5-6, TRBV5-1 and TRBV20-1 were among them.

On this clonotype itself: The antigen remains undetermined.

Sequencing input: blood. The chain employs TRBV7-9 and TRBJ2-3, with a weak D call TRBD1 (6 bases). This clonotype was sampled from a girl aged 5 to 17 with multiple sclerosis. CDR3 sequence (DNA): TGTGCCAGCAGCTTAGGGACAGATAGGGACCTCACAGATACGCAGTATTTT. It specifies CASSLGTDRDLTDTQYF. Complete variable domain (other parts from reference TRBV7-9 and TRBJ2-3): DTGVSQNPRHKITKRGQNVTFRCDPISEHNRLYWYRQTLGQGPEFLTYFQNEAQLEKSRLLSDRFSAERPKGSFSTLEIQRTEQGDSAMYLCASSLGTDRDLTDTQYFGPGTRLTVL.